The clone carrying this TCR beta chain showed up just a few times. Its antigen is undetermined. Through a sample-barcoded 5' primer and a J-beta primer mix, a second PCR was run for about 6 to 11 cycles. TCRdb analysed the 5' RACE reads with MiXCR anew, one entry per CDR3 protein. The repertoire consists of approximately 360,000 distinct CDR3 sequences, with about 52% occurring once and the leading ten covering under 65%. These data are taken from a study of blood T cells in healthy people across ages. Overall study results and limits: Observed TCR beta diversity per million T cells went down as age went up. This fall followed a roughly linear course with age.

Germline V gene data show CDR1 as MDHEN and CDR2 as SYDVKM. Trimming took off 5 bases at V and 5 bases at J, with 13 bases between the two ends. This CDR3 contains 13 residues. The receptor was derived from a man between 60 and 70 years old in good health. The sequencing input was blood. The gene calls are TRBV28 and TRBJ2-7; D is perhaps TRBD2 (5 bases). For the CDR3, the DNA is TGTGCCAGCAGTCGACCCGAGGGAGACGAGCAGTACTTC. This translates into CASSRPEGDEQYF. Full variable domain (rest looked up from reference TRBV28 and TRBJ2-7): DVKVTQSSRYLVKRTGEKVFLECVQDMDHENMFWYRQDPGLGLRLIYFSYDVKMKEKGDIPEGYSVSREKKERFSLILESASTNQTSMYLCASSRPEGDEQYFGPGTRLTVT.